Shown below are 22 T cell receptor beta chains from a single sample sequenced in a study of PD-1 blockade in classical Hodgkin lymphoma. Relapse was seen in all patients after autologous stem cell transplantation, and brentuximab vedotin exposure was variable. Assay: immunoSEQ multiplex PCR; the TCRdb copy retains only in-frame clones and omits some. The sample holds about 13,000 clones, 85% to 90% seen once. The sequenced sample was peripheral blood mononuclear cells (PBMCs), obtained at baseline. Source of these receptors: a human donor with classical Hodgkin lymphoma.

This chain connects TRBV2 to TRBJ1-4; D unclear. Germline loops: CDR1 SNHLY, CDR2 FYNNEI. The CDR3 contains 12 residues. Deletions cut 0 bases from V and 10 bases from J, with 6 bases between. This chain's CDR3 is CASSEATGKLFF. CDR3 DNA sequence: TGTGCCAGCAGTGAAGCAACGGGAAAACTGTTTTTT.

The chain joins TRBV27 to TRBJ1-5, with 9 bases matching TRBD1. The CDR3 runs 15 residues. The ends lost 8 bases at V and 6 bases at J; junction bases unmatched: 11. Per the germline V gene, CDR1 is MNHEY and CDR2 is SMNVEV (reference sequence). The DNA for the CDR3 is TGTGCCAGCGGCTTACTCGGGACAGGGCCTCAGCCCCAGCATTTT. This encodes CASGLLGTGPQPQHF.

J is TRBJ2-5 and V is TRBV7-9; TRBD2 matches at 9 bases. The CDR3 runs 14 residues. With 5 bases clipped from V and 2 bases from J, the junction kept 3 bases outside the gene matches. In germline, CDR1 is SEHNR, CDR2 FQNEAQ (reference sequence). CDR3 region: CASSIGLAQETQYF. The CDR3 DNA follows: TGTGCCAGCAGCATAGGACTAGCGCAAGAGACCCAGTACTTC. Complete variable domain (other parts from reference TRBV7-9 and TRBJ2-5): DTGVSQNPRHKITKRGQNVTFRCDPISEHNRLYWYRQTLGQGPEFLTYFQNEAQLEKSRLLSDRFSAERPKGSFSTLEIQRTEQGDSAMYLCASSIGLAQETQYFGPGTRLLVL.

The gene calls are TRBV2 and TRBJ2-2; no clear D. V was cut by 2 bases and J by 4 bases, with 8 bases left in between. The CDR3 is made up of 14 amino acids. CDR1 is SNHLY, CDR2 FYNNEI, per germline. The CDR3 bases are TGTGCCAGCAGTGAATCTTACGTCACCGGGGAGCTGTTTTTT. It codes for CASSESYVTGELFF.

This chain uses TRBV4-2 with TRBJ1-2; TRBD1 agrees at 7 bases. The CDR3 covers 16 residues. V was pared by 2 bases and J by 5 bases, with 11 bases of the junction left unmatched. In germline, CDR1 is LGHNA, CDR2 YNFKEQ. This CDR3 is CASSQLQGENGYGYTF. Here the CDR3 DNA reads TGTGCCAGCAGCCAATTGCAGGGGGAGAACGGATATGGCTACACCTTC.

The chain links TRBV9 to TRBJ2-3; TRBD2 matches 8 bases. CDR1 and CDR2 (germline): SGDLS, YYNGEE. This CDR3 spans 14 amino acids. V shed 0 bases, J shed 6 bases, and the junction held 3 bases outside the gene matches. The CDR3 nucleotides are TGTGCCAGCAGCGTAGCGGGGGGGGTGGATACGCAGTATTTT. Its translation is CASSVAGGVDTQYF.

The genes are TRBV30 and TRBJ2-7; 7 bases are a match to TRBD1. The J segment lost 5 bases and the V segment lost 7 bases, leaving 8 bases of the junction unmatched. Germline V gene data show CDR1 as GTSNPN and CDR2 as SVGIG (reference sequence). There are 12 residues in the CDR3. The CDR3 region is CAYTSTGHEQYF. DNA for the CDR3: TGTGCCTATACCTCGACAGGGCACGAGCAGTACTTC.

The chain is built from TRBV5-1 and TRBJ1-1; possible D gene TRBD1, 5 bases. Deletions cut 4 bases from V and 1 base from J, with 11 bases between. The CDR3 is 14 amino acids. Germline CDR1 is SGHRS and CDR2 is YFSETQ. CDR3 sequence (DNA): TGCGCCAGCAGCGGGGGACTTCAGAACACTGAAGCTTTCTTT. It yields the protein CASSGGLQNTEAFF.

This chain links TRBV21-1 with TRBJ2-7; the D segment call TRBD1 is taken from the table without a DNA check. TRBV21-1 is a pseudogene segment. The CDR3 length is 17 residues. As DNA, the CDR3 is TGTGCCAGCAGCAAAGGGGAAAGACAGGGGTCCTCCTACGAGCAGTACTTC. Amino acid sequence: CASSKGERQGSSYEQYF.

This chain uses TRBV5-1 with TRBJ2-7; possible D gene TRBD2, 6 bases. Trimming took off 4 bases at V and 0 bases at J, with 14 bases between the two ends. From germline, CDR1 is SGHRS and CDR2 YFSETQ. This CDR3 is built from 15 residues. CDR3 loop: CASSITGGYSYEQYF. The CDR3 coding sequence is TGCGCCAGCAGCATTACCGGGGGTTACTCCTACGAGCAGTACTTC.

The V call is TRBV6-6, the J call TRBJ2-3, with a weak D call TRBD1 (6 bases). Germline CDR1 and CDR2: MNHNY and SVGAGI (reference sequence). The CDR3 length is 12 residues. Trimming stripped 4 bases from V and 8 bases from J, with 10 bases between. CDR3 loop: CASSLDRRTQYF. The DNA for the CDR3 is TGTGCCAGCAGTTTAGACAGGCGTACGCAGTATTTT.

This sequence joins TRBV7-6 and TRBJ2-2; D tentatively fits TRBD1 or TRBD2 (5 bases each). Germline V gene lookup returns CDR1 SGHVS and CDR2 FNYEAQ. Trimming removed 4 bases at V and 7 bases at J, with 16 bases between. This CDR3 has 15 amino acids. CDR3 DNA: TGTGCCAGCAGCTCCCGGGACGTGCCCGGCGGGGAGCTGTTTTTT. This codes for CASSSRDVPGGELFF.

This clone was found a few times. The rearrangement links TRBV10-2 to TRBJ2-5, with TRBD2 matching over 9 bases. Looked up from germline, CDR1 is WSHSY and CDR2 is SAAADI. After removal of 5 bases from V and 4 bases from J, the junction contained 2 bases not matched to a gene. The CDR3 totals 13 residues. CDR3 protein: CASSQLAGETQYF. The CDR3 region has the DNA TGCGCCAGCAGTCAACTAGCGGGAGAGACCCAGTACTTC.

The V call is TRBV5-1, the J call TRBJ2-6, with 7 bases lining up with TRBD1. Trimming at V came to 5 bases and at J to 0 bases, leaving 8 bases not matched to a gene. The CDR3 totals 17 residues. Per the germline V gene, CDR1 is SGHRS and CDR2 is YFSETQ. This CDR3 reads CASRLQGPPSGANVLTF. In DNA form, the CDR3 reads TGCGCCAGCAGATTACAGGGGCCCCCCTCTGGGGCCAACGTCCTGACTTTC.

In DNA, the CDR3 is TGTGCCAGCAGTTCGGGACAGGGTAACTCACCCCTCCACTTT. It translates to CASSSGQGNSPLHF. The rearrangement joins TRBV5-6 to TRBJ1-6; TRBD1 agrees at 9 bases. This CDR3 spans 14 amino acids. CDR1 is SGHDT, CDR2 YYEEEE, per germline. The J segment lost 10 bases and the V segment lost 5 bases, leaving 7 bases of the junction unmatched.

The chain is built from TRBV29-1 and TRBJ2-7, with 9 bases matching TRBD1. The V gene's germline CDR1 is SQVTM and CDR2 ANQGSEA. This CDR3 is 14 amino acids long. J lost 2 bases, V lost 6 bases, and 8 bases had no gene match. CDR3 in amino acids: CSVEPTGGTYEQYF. The CDR3 coding sequence is TGCAGCGTGGAACCGACAGGGGGGACCTACGAGCAGTACTTC.

V is TRBV27 and J is TRBJ1-5; TRBD1 aligns across 8 bases. The CDR3 runs 16 residues. Losses at the gene ends were 2 bases for V and 3 bases for J; bases not matched to a gene: 6. Germline loops: CDR1 MNHEY, CDR2 SMNVEV (reference sequence). The CDR3 loop is CASSLRQGADNQPQHF. CDR3 in DNA: TGTGCCAGCAGTTTACGCCAGGGGGCGGACAATCAGCCCCAGCATTTT.

The rearrangement joins TRBV5-1 to TRBJ2-5; no reliable D call. CDR1 and CDR2 (germline): SGHRS, YFSETQ. CDR3 length equals 14 residues. V was pared by 0 bases and J by 5 bases, with 11 bases between. The CDR3 spells CASSLGSTQETQYF. As DNA, the CDR3 is TGCGCCAGCAGCTTGGGCAGCACTCAGGAGACCCAGTACTTC.

This chain uses TRBV4-1 with TRBJ2-2; the D gene is possibly TRBD1 (6 bases). This CDR3 region has 14 residues. Trimming pared 4 bases from V and 4 bases from J, leaving 10 bases between. The germline gives CDR1 MGHRA, CDR2 YSYEKL. CDR3 amino acids: CASSPADSTGELFF. Here the CDR3 DNA reads TGCGCCAGCAGCCCCGCGGACAGCACCGGGGAGCTGTTTTTT.

The chain uses TRBV10-1 and TRBJ2-3; 11 bases are a match to TRBD2. Germline-derived CDR1 and CDR2 are WNHNN and SYGVQD (reference sequence). The CDR3 consists of 16 residues. V was clipped by 1 base and J by 2 bases; unmatched bases: 2. CDR3 DNA sequence: TGCGCCAGCAGTGAGTTACTAGCGGGGGACACAGATACGCAGTATTTT. It is translated as CASSELLAGDTDTQYF.

For this clone: A far larger clone differs by one base, so this is likely a read error. This rearrangement joins TRBV4-1 to TRBJ1-2; the D is unclear. Trimming left V 0 bases short and J 8 bases short, with 19 bases between. CDR1 is MGHRA, CDR2 YSYEKL, per germline. The CDR3 consists of 16 residues. The CDR3 region is CASSQDLSGSRTGYTF. DNA for the CDR3: TGCGCCAGCAGCCAAGATCTCTCTGGCAGCCGGACCGGCTACACCTTC.

The chain joins TRBV28 to TRBJ2-7, with D possibly being TRBD1 (6 bases). V was shortened by 2 bases and J by 1 base, with 9 bases between the two germline ends. Per the germline V gene, CDR1 is MDHEN and CDR2 is SYDVKM. There are 14 residues in the CDR3. The CDR3 DNA is TGTGCCAGCAGTTTAGCAGGGGAGTCCTACGAGCAGTACTTC. The encoded protein is CASSLAGESYEQYF. The variable domain in full, with the rest retrieved from reference TRBV28 and TRBJ2-7, is DVKVTQSSRYLVKRTGEKVFLECVQDMDHENMFWYRQDPGLGLRLIYFSYDVKMKEKGDIPEGYSVSREKKERFSLILESASTNQTSMYLCASSLAGESYEQYFGPGTRLTVT.